Listed below are T cell receptor beta chains from one sample, sequenced in a study of spatial heterogeneity in lung cancer. Each CDR3 protein is one row after TCRdb ran MiXCR on the 5' RACE reads. The sample shows about 12,000 distinct CDR3 sequences, under 6.5% of them seen only once. This specimen was lung tumor tissue, taken at surgery. Every receptor here comes from a male donor with early-stage non-small cell lung cancer. Each CDR3 is given with its conserved first and last residue. Fields, in order: D gene, V gene, J gene, clone size, CDR3 DNA, CDR3 protein. D genes are given only for firm matches. The size entry is marked missing in some rows and otherwise reads once, few, many or a size class.

>-|TRBV21-1|TRBJ1-5|many
TGTGCCATAACAAGGGTAGGGATCGATCAGCCCCAGCATTTT
CAITRVGIDQPQHF
>TRBD1|TRBV10-3|TRBJ2-3|many
TGTGCCTCTACCTGGACAGGGGCCATGAACACAGATACGCAGTATTTT
CASTWTGAMNTDTQYF
>TRBD2|TRBV28|TRBJ2-3|many
TGTGCCAGCAGTTTAATAACTAGCGGCACAGATACGCAGTATTTT
CASSLITSGTDTQYF
>TRBD2|TRBV5-5|TRBJ2-1|many
TGTGCCAGCAGCTCGCTCCGGGGGGGCCTGGCGGGGCGGAATGAGCAGTTCTTC
CASSSLRGGLAGRNEQFF
>TRBD2|TRBV27|TRBJ2-3|many
TGTGCCAGCAGGAAGGGGACTAGCTTTTTGGGAGATACGCAGTATTTT
CASRKGTSFLGDTQYF
>-|TRBV4-1|TRBJ2-2|many
TGCGCCAGCAGCCACTCCCTTTCGGAGGCGGGCACCGGGGAGCTGTTTTTT
CASSHSLSEAGTGELFF
>-|TRBV12-3/TRBV12-4|TRBJ1-2|medium-sized
TGTGCCAGCAGTGAGGACACCTATGGCTACACCTTC
CASSEDTYGYTF
>-|TRBV7-2|TRBJ2-1|many
TGTGCCAGCAGCTTTGGTTCGACGGGGGCCTACAATGAGCAGTTCTTC
CASSFGSTGAYNEQFF
>TRBD1|TRBV6-2/TRBV6-3|TRBJ1-5|-
TGTGCCAGCAGGACCACCGGGACAGGTCAAAGCCAGCCCCAGCATTTT
CASRTTGTGQSQPQHF
>-|TRBV4-3|TRBJ1-2|many
TGCGCCAGCAGCCAAAATGTCGCCGGAGGGAACTATGGCTACACCTTC
CASSQNVAGGNYGYTF
>-|TRBV5-6|TRBJ1-5|-
TGTGCCAGCAGCTTGGCCGCAGGGGCATTCAATCAGCCCCAGCATTTT
CASSLAAGAFNQPQHF
>-|TRBV4-2|TRBJ2-5|many
TGTGCCAGCAGCCAAGATGGGCTAGCACAAGAGACCCAGTACTTC
CASSQDGLAQETQYF
>TRBD1|TRBV11-3|TRBJ2-2|medium-sized
TGTGCCAGCAGCTCCCTCGGGACAGGGGCGCTCATAGACACCGGGGAGCTGTTTTTT
CASSSLGTGALIDTGELFF
>-|TRBV20-1|TRBJ2-5|many
TGCAGTGCTAGACCCCAAGAGACCCAGTACTTC
CSARPQETQYF
>-|TRBV12-3/TRBV12-4|TRBJ1-1|few
TGTGCCAGCAGTCCCCAACAGGGTTCGGAAGCTTTCTTT
CASSPQQGSEAFF
>TRBD1|TRBV12-3/TRBV12-4|TRBJ1-1|large
TGTGCCAGCAGTCCCCGGACAGGTACTAACACTGAAGCTTTCTTT
CASSPRTGTNTEAFF
>TRBD1|TRBV30|TRBJ1-5|medium-sized
TGTGCCTGGAGTTCAGACAGGGGCAATCAGCCCCAGCATTTT
CAWSSDRGNQPQHF
>TRBD2|TRBV7-9|TRBJ2-1|many
TGTGCCAGCAGCTTAGCTGGTAGCGGGGCCTTGAATGAGCAGTTCTTC
CASSLAGSGALNEQFF
>TRBD1|TRBV19|TRBJ1-4|many
TGTGCCAGTAGTATCCGGACAGGGGGCGAATCTAATGAAAAACTGTTTTTT
CASSIRTGGESNEKLFF
>-|TRBV28|TRBJ2-6|many
TGTGCCAGCAGACTAGACAGCAGCGGGGCCAACGTCCTGACTTTC
CASRLDSSGANVLTF
>TRBD1|TRBV4-3|TRBJ1-2|many
TGCGCCAGCAGCCAAGGGACAGGAATTAACTATGGCTACACCTTC
CASSQGTGINYGYTF
>-|TRBV29-1|TRBJ1-2|many
TGCAGCAGCCTGAGGGACGATAACTATGGCTACACCTTC
CSSLRDDNYGYTF
>-|TRBV2|TRBJ1-1|many
TGTGCCAGCAGATCCGGTCAGTCCATGAACACTGAAGCTTTCTTT
CASRSGQSMNTEAFF
>-|TRBV27|TRBJ1-6|many
TGTGCCAGCAGTTTTTCCCGGACTACACCCCTCCACTTT
CASSFSRTTPLHF
>-|TRBV29-1|TRBJ1-2|many
TGCAGCGTTGACGAGACAATGGGCACCCGTAACTATGGCTACACCTTC
CSVDETMGTRNYGYTF
>-|TRBV6-5|TRBJ1-2|many
TGTGCCAGCAGGCTCGGGACCGAGCTCTATGGCTACACCTTC
CASRLGTELYGYTF
>-|TRBV11-2|TRBJ1-2|many
TGTGCCAGCAGCTTCGGACGGCAACCCTATGGCTACACCTTC
CASSFGRQPYGYTF
>TRBD1|TRBV28|TRBJ2-2|many
TGTGCCAGCAATCATCAGGGGGCAAGAAACACCGGGGAGCTGTTTTTT
CASNHQGARNTGELFF
>-|TRBV20-1|TRBJ2-2|many
TGCAGTGCTATTAGTCCTCTCACCGGGGAGCTGTTTTTT
CSAISPLTGELFF
>-|TRBV18|TRBJ2-1|few
TGTGCCAGCTCACCAGAGGGGCTTTCCTACAATGAGCAGTTCTTC
CASSPEGLSYNEQFF
>-|TRBV30|TRBJ2-6|many
TGTGCCTGGAGTTTTGGGGGTGGGGCCAACGTCCTGACTTTC
CAWSFGGGANVLTF
>-|TRBV14|TRBJ1-4|many
TGTGCCAGCAGCCAAGGTTCTCGAGGGGAGGCTGAAAAACTGTTTTTT
CASSQGSRGEAEKLFF
>-|TRBV29-1|TRBJ1-1|many
TGCAGCGTTGAGCATAAAACGGAAGCTTTCTTT
CSVEHKTEAFF
>-|TRBV25-1|TRBJ2-3|many
TGTGCCAGCAGTCCCCCGGGGATCCCAGATACGCAGTATTTT
CASSPPGIPDTQYF
>-|TRBV18|TRBJ2-1|many
TGTGCCAGCTCACCGGACGGTTTGAGGCTGTTCTTC
CASSPDGLRLFF
>-|TRBV9|TRBJ2-3|many
TGTGCCAGCAGCTTTCAAACGGGGGATCCAAGCGATACGCAGTATTTT
CASSFQTGDPSDTQYF
>-|TRBV18|TRBJ2-4|many
TGTGCCAGCTCACGGACCGGAGGCGAAAACATTCAGTACTTC
CASSRTGGENIQYF